This T cell receptor (beta chain) was profiled in a study of metastatic and nonmetastatic thyroid tumors. Looking at the study overall: Thyroid patients, malignant and benign, had repertoires compared across blood and tumor or nodule tissue. Points from the study as a whole: It was reported that TCR beta diversity was significantly higher in malignant thyroid tumors than benign nodules, in blood and tumor.

All patients were untreated before thyroid surgery. MiXCR reprocessed the PCR reads for TCRdb. The data show over 6,500 clones, 29% seen once. About this clone: Its antigen is still unknown.

Per germline, CDR1 SGHRS and CDR2 YFSETQ. After removal of 4 bases from V and 1 base from J, the junction contained 10 bases not matched to a gene. The CDR3 is 18 residues long. The TCR originated in a female donor with papillary thyroid cancer or a benign thyroid nodule (not recorded which). Some clones in this sample may be carry-over from other donors' samples. The specimen was tumor tissue. This chain uses TRBV5-1 with TRBJ2-1; 11 bases line up with TRBD1. CDR3 in DNA: TGCGCCAGCAGCGCGGACAGGGGGCGAGGTATTTCCTACAATGAGCAGTTCTTC. Its translation is CASSADRGRGISYNEQFF. Full variable domain (remainder filled in from reference TRBV5-1 and TRBJ2-1): KAGVTQTPRYLIKTRGQQVTLSCSPISGHRSVSWYQQTPGQGLQFLFEYFSETQRNKGNFPGRFSGRQFSNSRSEMNVSTLELGDSALYLCASSADRGRGISYNEQFFGPGTRLTVL.